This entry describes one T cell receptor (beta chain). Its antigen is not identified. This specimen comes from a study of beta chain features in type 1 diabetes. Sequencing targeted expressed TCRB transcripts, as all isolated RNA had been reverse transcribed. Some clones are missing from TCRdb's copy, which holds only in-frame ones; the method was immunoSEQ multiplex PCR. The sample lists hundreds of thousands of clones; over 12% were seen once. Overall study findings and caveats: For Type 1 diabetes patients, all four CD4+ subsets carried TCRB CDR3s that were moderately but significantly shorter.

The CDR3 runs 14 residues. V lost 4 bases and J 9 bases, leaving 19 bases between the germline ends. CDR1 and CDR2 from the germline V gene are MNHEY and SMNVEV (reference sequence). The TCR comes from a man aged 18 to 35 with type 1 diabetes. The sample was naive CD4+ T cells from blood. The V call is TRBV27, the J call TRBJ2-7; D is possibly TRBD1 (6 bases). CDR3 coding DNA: TGTGCCAGCAGTTCTCGGACAGCCCCCTGGGGGCAGTACTTC. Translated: CASSSRTAPWGQYF.